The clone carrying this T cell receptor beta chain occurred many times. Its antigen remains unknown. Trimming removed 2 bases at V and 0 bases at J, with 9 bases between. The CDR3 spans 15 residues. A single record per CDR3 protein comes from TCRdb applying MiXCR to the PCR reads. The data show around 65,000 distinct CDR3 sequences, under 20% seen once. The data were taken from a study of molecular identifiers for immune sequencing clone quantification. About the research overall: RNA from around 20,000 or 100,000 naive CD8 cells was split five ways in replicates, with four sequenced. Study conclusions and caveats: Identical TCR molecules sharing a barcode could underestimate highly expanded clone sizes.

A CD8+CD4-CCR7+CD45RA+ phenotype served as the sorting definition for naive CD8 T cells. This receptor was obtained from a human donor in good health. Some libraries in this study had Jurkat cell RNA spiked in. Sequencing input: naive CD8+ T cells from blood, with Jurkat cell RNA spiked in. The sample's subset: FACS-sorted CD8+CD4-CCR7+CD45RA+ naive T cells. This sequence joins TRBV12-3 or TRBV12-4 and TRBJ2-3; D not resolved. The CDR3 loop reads CASSLLGVSTDTQYF. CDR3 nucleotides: TGTGCCAGCAGTTTACTCGGAGTGAGCACAGATACGCAGTATTTT.